This is a list of T cell receptor beta chains from one sample in a study of tumor and adjacent non-tumor tissue in lung cancer. One entry per CDR3 protein results from TCRdb running MiXCR on the multiplex PCR reads. Of some 100,000 distinct CDR3 sequences listed, roughly 78% are singletons. Sequences were obtained from distant non-tumor lung tissue. These receptors were obtained from a man aged 60-69 years with small cell lung cancer. Both conserved end residues are part of each CDR3. Each record gives: D gene, J gene, V gene, clone size, CDR3 protein, CDR3 DNA. D genes are given only for firm matches. Size tells how often a clone was seen (once, few, many) or the class of an expanded clone, and some rows leave it out.

>.|TRBJ2-1|TRBV6-5|.
CASSYGATNKQFF
TGTGCCAGCAGTTACGGGGCCACCAATAAGCAGTTCTTC
>.|TRBJ2-7|TRBV29-1|once
CNATPGTGSTYEQYF
TGCAACGCTACTCCCGGGACGGGGTCTACCTACGAGCAGTACTTC
>TRBD2|TRBJ2-1|TRBV29-1|.
CSAWGSGCGEQFF
TGCAGCGCTTGGGGTAGCGGGTGTGGTGAGCAGTTCTTC
>.|TRBJ2-1|TRBV5-8|.
CAGSRNYNEQFF
TGTGCCGGTAGCCGGAACTACAATGAGCAGTTCTTC
>TRBD1|TRBJ1-1|TRBV6-5|.
CASCYAAGGRRWTEAFF
TGTGCCAGCTGTTACGCCGCAGGGGGCCGTCGATGGACTGAAGCTTTCTTT
>.|TRBJ1-5|TRBV5-1|.
CASRSGESGQPHHF
TGCGCCAGCAGATCTGGGGAATCGGGTCAGCCCCATCATTTT
>TRBD2|TRBJ2-7|TRBV4-2|.
CASSQETSVVEQYF
TGTGCCAGCAGCCAAGAGACTAGCGTGGTCGAGCAGTATTTC
>.|TRBJ2-1|TRBV11-3|.
CASSLGGDWDHQFF
TGTGCCAGCAGCTTAGGAGGAGATTGGGACCATCAGTTCTTC
>.|TRBJ2-5|TRBV11-2|.
CASALLGYQETQYF
TGTGCCAGCGCCTTATTGGGGTACCAAGAGACCCAGTACTTC
>TRBD2|TRBJ2-3|TRBV12-3/TRBV12-4|.
CTSSLGGSSSDTQYF
TGTACCAGCAGTTTAGGCGGGAGTTCCAGCGATACGCAGTATTTT
>TRBD1|TRBJ1-2|TRBV10-3|.
CAIRNHGQVVYGYTF
TGTGCCATCAGGAACCATGGACAGGTTGTCTATGGCTACACCTTC
>.|TRBJ1-2|TRBV12-3/TRBV12-4|.
CASSFRGGYSYTF
TGTGCCAGCAGTTTTCGCGGCGGCTATAGCTATACCTTC
>.|TRBJ2-2|TRBV4-2|few
CANSQEGGRTGELFF
TGTGCCAACAGTCAAGAGGGGGGTAGGACCGGGGAGCTGTTTTTT
>.|TRBJ2-2|TRBV7-3|.
CASDAPDGPTGELFF
TGTGCCAGCGACGCCCCGGACGGCCCTACCGGGGAGCTGTTTTTT
>.|TRBJ2-1|TRBV7-9|.
CASSLTVSNEQFF
TGTGCCAGCAGCTTAACAGTCAGCAATGAGCAGTTCTTC
>TRBD2|TRBJ2-7|TRBV5-4|.
CASSLGASGGLYEQYF
TGTGCTAGCAGCTTGGGAGCGAGCGGGGGATTATACGAGCAGTACTTC
>.|TRBJ2-7|TRBV28|many
CASSETGSSYEQYF
TGTGCCAGCAGCGAGACAGGAAGCTCCTACGAGCAGTACTTC
>.|TRBJ2-1|TRBV30|.
CAWSVQYNKQFF
TGTGCCTGGAGTGTACAGTACAATAAGCAGTTCTTC
>.|TRBJ1-1|TRBV5-6|.
CTSSLTSRTANTEAFF
TGTACCAGCAGCTTGACCTCCAGGACAGCGAACACTGAAGCTTTCTTT
>TRBD2|TRBJ2-5|TRBV5-1|.
CASRDSGGTETQYF
TGCGCCAGCAGAGATAGCGGGGGCACAGAGACCCAGTACTTC
>TRBD2|TRBJ2-1|TRBV10-2|.
CASSLPAGGYNEQFF
TGCGCCAGCTCCCTCCCAGCGGGAGGTTACAATGAGCAGTTCTTC
>.|TRBJ2-7|TRBV28|few
CASSSRGTLSYEQYF
TGTGCCAGCAGTTCCAGGGGCACCCTCTCCTACGAGCAGTACTTC
>.|TRBJ2-5|TRBV7-2|.
CASSLGTIQETQYF
TGTGCCAGCAGCTTAGGGACGATCCAAGAGACCCAGTACTTC
>.|TRBJ2-1|TRBV10-3|.
CAIAPLAGAVPNKQFF
TGTGCCATTGCTCCTCTAGCAGGAGCTGTACCCAATAAGCAGTTCTTC
>TRBD1|TRBJ2-2|TRBV29-1|.
CSVARGRTGGTGEMFF
TGCAGCGTTGCAAGGGGTCGGACAGGGGGTACCGGGGAGATGTTTTTT